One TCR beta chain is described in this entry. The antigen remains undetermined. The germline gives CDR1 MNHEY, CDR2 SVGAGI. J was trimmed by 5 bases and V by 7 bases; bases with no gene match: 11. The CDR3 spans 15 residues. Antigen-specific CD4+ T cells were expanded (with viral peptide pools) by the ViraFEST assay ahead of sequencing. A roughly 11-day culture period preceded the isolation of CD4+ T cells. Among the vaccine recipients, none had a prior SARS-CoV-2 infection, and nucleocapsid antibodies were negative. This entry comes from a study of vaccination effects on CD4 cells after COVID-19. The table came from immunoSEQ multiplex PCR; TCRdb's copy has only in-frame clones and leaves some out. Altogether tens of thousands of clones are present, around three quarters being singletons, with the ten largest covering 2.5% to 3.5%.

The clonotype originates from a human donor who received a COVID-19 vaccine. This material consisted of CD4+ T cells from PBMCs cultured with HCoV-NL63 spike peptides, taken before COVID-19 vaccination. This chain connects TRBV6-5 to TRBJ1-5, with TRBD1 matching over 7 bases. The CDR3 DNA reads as TGTGCCAGCAAGCTCAGGGAAGGGGGCGATCAGCCCCAGCATTTT. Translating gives CASKLREGGDQPQHF.